These 27 T cell receptor beta chains were sequenced from one sample in a study of blood T cells in healthy people across ages. A second about 6 to 12 cycle PCR used barcoded and J-beta primers. TCRdb itself ran the 5' RACE reads through MiXCR, one entry per CDR3 protein. The sample has approximately 900,000 distinct CDR3 sequences, about 44% seen once. Sequencing was performed on blood. These receptors were taken from a man in his thirties or forties in good health.

This chain connects TRBV7-9 to TRBJ2-5; 14 bases line up with TRBD2. V shed 4 bases and J 4 bases; nucleotides not matched to a gene: 11. Germline lookup yields CDR1 SEHNR and CDR2 FQNEAQ (reference sequence). The CDR3 is made up of 18 amino acids. The CDR3 DNA follows: TGTGCCAGCAGCTCCTCGGGACTAGCGGGGGCGGGGAGAGAGACCCAGTACTTC. Protein product: CASSSSGLAGAGRETQYF.

This clonotype was picked up many times. This chain uses TRBV3-1 with TRBJ2-1, with unresolved D. The V end lost 3 bases, the J end lost 1 base, and 4 bases lay between the germline ends. The CDR3 spans 13 residues. The germline V gene encodes CDR1 LGHDT and CDR2 YNNKEL (reference sequence). The CDR3 region is CASSHASYNEQFF. CDR3 bases: TGTGCCAGCAGCCATGCGTCCTACAATGAGCAGTTCTTC.

Regarding this clonotype: One end of the junction does not line up with germline, which may come from a read error. The rearrangement joins TRBV7-9 to TRBJ2-1, with a possible D match to TRBD2 (6 bases). The J call may be wrong; the DNA end is better matched by TRBJ2-7. Germline CDR1 SEHNR, CDR2 FQNEAQ (reference sequence). The CDR3 runs to 15 residues. The CDR3 bases are TGTGCCAGCACCTTATGGCGGGACGGGTTTGATGAGCAGTACTTC. It specifies CASTLWRDGFDEQYF.

In its sample, this clonotype was seen a few times. The J gene is TRBJ2-1, the V gene TRBV5-1, with 7 positions matching TRBD1. Germline lookup yields CDR1 SGHRS and CDR2 YFSETQ. This CDR3 is built from 14 residues. Trimming at V came to 4 bases and at J to 2 bases, leaving 3 bases not matched to a gene. DNA of the CDR3: TGCGCCAGCAGCACGGGACAGACCTACAATGAGCAGTTCTTC. Its protein product is CASSTGQTYNEQFF.

This clonotype was picked up a small number of times. The V gene is TRBV7-2, the J gene TRBJ1-2, with a weak D call TRBD1 (5 bases). Trimming cost V 1 base and J 0 bases, with 12 bases left between them. Per germline, CDR1 SGHTA and CDR2 FQGNSA. This CDR3 is built from 16 residues. The CDR3 spells CASSLDPPTANYGYTF. The CDR3 coding sequence is TGTGCCAGCAGCTTAGATCCCCCGACAGCTAACTATGGCTACACCTTC. Full variable domain (missing parts from reference TRBV7-2 and TRBJ1-2): GAGVSQSPSNKVTEKGKDVELRCDPISGHTALYWYRQSLGQGLEFLIYFQGNSAPDKSGLPSDRFSAERTGGSVSTLTIQRTQQEDSAVYLCASSLDPPTANYGYTFGSGTRLTVV.

This sequence joins TRBV3-1 and TRBJ1-1; no definite D call. The V gene's germline CDR1 is LGHDT and CDR2 YNNKEL (reference sequence). Trimming stripped 0 bases from V and 1 base from J, with 9 bases between. The CDR3 runs 15 residues. CDR3 region: CASSQEIGKNTEAFF. The CDR3 DNA reads TGTGCCAGCAGCCAAGAAATCGGTAAGAACACTGAAGCTTTCTTT.

This chain uses TRBV4-3 with TRBJ2-1, with a weak D call TRBD1 (5 bases). Germline CDR1 is LGHNA and CDR2 is YSLEER. V lost 0 bases and J lost 4, with 13 bases in between. The CDR3 totals 16 residues. CDR3 amino acids: CASSQDLLGDYNEQFF. CDR3 bases: TGCGCCAGCAGCCAAGATTTATTAGGGGATTACAATGAGCAGTTCTTC.

V is TRBV5-1 and J is TRBJ1-2, with a possible D match to TRBD1 (5 bases). This CDR3 contains 12 residues. Trimming removed 4 bases at V and 13 bases at J, with 17 bases between. Germline V lookup: CDR1 SGHRS, CDR2 YFSETQ. As DNA, the CDR3 is TGCGCCAGCAGCGCCGACAGTAGAAACTGCACCTTC. Encoded protein: CASSADSRNCTF.

This clonotype was counted a few times. This chain uses TRBV2 with TRBJ1-4; unclear D gene. Germline V gene sequence: CDR1 SNHLY, CDR2 FYNNEI. V was shortened by 7 bases and J by 10 bases, with 10 bases between the two germline ends. The CDR3 totals 11 residues. The CDR3 bases are TGTGCCAGCACCCCCCTAGGAAAACTGTTTTTT. Its protein is CASTPLGKLFF.

The J gene is TRBJ2-3, the V gene TRBV2; possible D gene TRBD1, 7 bases. Trimming left V 8 bases short and J 4 bases short, with 16 bases between. CDR1 is SNHLY and CDR2 is FYNNEI in the germline V gene. The CDR3 extends over 14 amino acids. CDR3: CASSSDRRADTQYF. The CDR3 region has the DNA TGTGCCAGCTCATCGGACAGGAGGGCAGATACGCAGTATTTT. Drawing the rest from reference TRBV2 and TRBJ2-3, the complete variable domain is EPEVTQTPSHQVTQMGQEVILRCVPISNHLYFYWYRQILGQKVEFLVSFYNNEISEKSEIFDDQFSVERPDGSNFTLKIRSTKLEDSAMYFCASSSDRRADTQYFGPGTRLTVL.

The chain employs TRBV5-1 and TRBJ1-5; D gene ambiguous. Germline V CDR1 and CDR2: SGHRS, YFSETQ. The CDR3 runs 13 residues. The ends were cut back, 0 bases at V and 9 bases at J, with 10 bases in the middle. The CDR3 sequence: CASSLDEGRPQHF. In DNA, the CDR3 is TGCGCCAGCAGCTTGGACGAGGGCCGGCCCCAGCATTTT.

The chain uses TRBV20-1 and TRBJ2-1, with 8 bases that match TRBD2. CDR1 is DFQATT, CDR2 SNEGSKA, per germline (reference sequence). The CDR3 extends over 15 amino acids. J was trimmed by 6 bases and V by 6 bases; bases with no gene match: 13. The CDR3 sequence: CSALRGGRRGNEQFF. The CDR3 DNA is TGCAGTGCCCTCCGGGGGGGCCGTAGGGGCAATGAGCAGTTCTTC.

Remarks on this clonotype: Sequence at one end of the junction differs from germline and may be a read error. The V gene is TRBV12-3 or TRBV12-4, the J gene TRBJ1-2; 7 nucleotides agree with TRBD1. The CDR3 runs 14 residues. CDR3 region: CAGSPDRAGYGYTF. In nucleotides, the CDR3 is TGTGCCGGCAGCCCAGACAGGGCTGGCTATGGCTACACCTTC.

The chain joins TRBV28 to TRBJ2-6; D is unclear. V was clipped by 6 bases and J by 1 base, with 13 bases between them. CDR1 MDHEN and CDR2 SYDVKM come from the germline V gene. The CDR3 has 16 residues. Written as DNA, the CDR3 is TGTGCCAGCAGCGTTTCGGGCAAATCTGGGGCCAACGTCCTGACTTTC. It is translated as CASSVSGKSGANVLTF. The full variable domain, in which reference TRBV28 and TRBJ2-6 provide the parts outside the CDR3, is DVKVTQSSRYLVKRTGEKVFLECVQDMDHENMFWYRQDPGLGLRLIYFSYDVKMKEKGDIPEGYSVSREKKERFSLILESASTNQTSMYLCASSVSGKSGANVLTFGAGSRLTVL.

This clonotype has just a few counts. The gene calls are TRBV7-3 and TRBJ1-1; no clear D. The CDR3 runs 13 residues. Germline values: CDR1 SGHTA, CDR2 FQGTGA. Trimming removed 5 bases at V and 2 bases at J, with 9 bases between. Written as DNA, the CDR3 is TGTGCCAGCAGCCCATACATCAACACTGAAGCTTTCTTT. Encoded protein: CASSPYINTEAFF.

This clonotype was detected only a few times. The CDR3 region is CASSFDRNGYTF. In DNA form, the CDR3 reads TGTGCCAGCAGTTTTGACAGGAACGGCTACACCTTC. The chain links TRBV12-3 or TRBV12-4 to TRBJ1-2; D is possibly TRBD1 (6 bases). V shed 3 bases and J shed 8 bases, with 10 bases lying between them. This CDR3 contains 12 residues.

This chain joins TRBV7-9 and TRBJ2-1; 8 bases line up with TRBD1. Germline CDR1 and CDR2: SEHNR and FQNEAQ (reference sequence). This CDR3 is built from 18 residues. The junction had 15 bases not matched to a gene; V was cut back by 7 bases and J by 1 base. The CDR3 DNA reads TGTGCCAGCAACGTTCCTCATGTTGGACAGGGATCCTACAATGAGCAGTTCTTC. Translating it yields CASNVPHVGQGSYNEQFF.

The chain links TRBV9 to TRBJ2-5; possibly TRBD2 for D (5 bases). The CDR3 spans 15 residues. Germline CDR1 is SGDLS and CDR2 is YYNGEE. V shed 4 bases and J shed 2 bases, with 15 bases lying between them. The CDR3 DNA sequence: TGTGCCAGCAGCCCCTCCGTCGGACTTCAAGAGACCCAGTACTTC. It codes for CASSPSVGLQETQYF.

V usage is TRBV12-3 or TRBV12-4 and J usage is TRBJ1-1, with 7 bases fitting TRBD1. The CDR3 totals 15 residues. V lost 6 bases, J lost 3 bases, and 10 bases stayed unmatched. The CDR3 reads CASRPHRGRDTEAFF. The CDR3 nucleotides are TGTGCCAGCAGACCCCACAGGGGCCGGGACACTGAAGCTTTCTTT.

This clonotype has more than one count but fewer than ten. V gene TRBV20-1 combines with J gene TRBJ2-3; no reliable D call. Germline V gene data show CDR1 as DFQATT and CDR2 as SNEGSKA (reference sequence). Trimming cost V 5 bases and J 1 base, with 16 bases left between them. The length of the CDR3 is 15 residues. The CDR3, as DNA: TGCAGTGCTCCTGAGCGCGGACCTCGCACAGATACGCAGTATTTT. The encoded protein is CSAPERGPRTDTQYF.

This clonotype was seen a few times. V gene TRBV5-1 combines with J gene TRBJ1-4, with 9 bases fitting TRBD1. Germline assignment: CDR1 SGHRS and CDR2 YFSETQ. J lost 4 bases, V lost 0 bases, and 4 bases had no gene match. CDR3 size: 16 residues. CDR3 protein: CASSLDGTGINEKLFF. For the CDR3, the DNA is TGCGCCAGCAGCTTGGACGGGACAGGGATTAATGAAAAACTGTTTTTT.

V and J are TRBV28 and TRBJ1-6; 8 bases match TRBD1. After removal of 6 bases from V and 8 bases from J, the junction contained 12 bases not matched to a gene. Germline V gives CDR1 MDHEN, CDR2 SYDVKM. The CDR3 is 16 residues long. The CDR3 sequence is CASRGGTGILYSPLHF. The DNA for the CDR3 is TGTGCCAGCAGGGGCGGGACAGGTATTCTTTATTCACCCCTCCACTTT.

This clonotype was recorded once. The junction departs from germline at one end; a sequencing error may be responsible. The chain employs TRBV27 and TRBJ2-1, with TRBD1 matching 7 bases. There are 17 residues in the CDR3. Germline CDR1 and CDR2: MNHEY and SMNVEV (reference sequence). CDR3 sequence (DNA): TGTACCAGCAGTTTATATCGGGACAGAGGATCCTACAATGAGCAGTTCTTC. This sequence encodes CTSSLYRDRGSYNEQFF.

The gene calls are TRBV13 and TRBJ1-6; D is unresolved. CDR3 length: 15 amino acids. V lost 1 base to trimming and J lost 7 bases, with 11 bases between them. Germline values: CDR1 PRHDT, CDR2 FYEKMQ (reference sequence). The CDR3 DNA follows: TGTGCCAGCAGCTTAGACGGGGTGGGCAATTCACCCCTCCACTTT. It specifies CASSLDGVGNSPLHF.

The gene calls are TRBV5-5 and TRBJ2-3; no reliable D call. CDR1 SGHKS and CDR2 YYEKEE come from the germline V gene (reference sequence). There are 17 residues in the CDR3. V lost 0 bases and J 2 bases, leaving 16 bases between the germline ends. CDR3 coding DNA: TGTGCCAGCAGCTTGGCCGCGACTGCAACATCCACAGATACGCAGTATTTT. This codes for CASSLAATATSTDTQYF.

This clonotype has only a few counts. The chain uses TRBV13 and TRBJ2-1; D is unclear. Germline assignment: CDR1 PRHDT and CDR2 FYEKMQ (reference sequence). The CDR3 covers 14 residues. The V gene lost 6 bases and the J gene lost 3 bases, with 12 bases spanning the gap. In DNA, the CDR3 is TGTGCCAGCAGTCCCCCCCTGAGCTACAATGAGCAGTTCTTC. Its protein product is CASSPPLSYNEQFF.

The gene calls are TRBV6-5 and TRBJ1-4, with D unclear. CDR3 length equals 15 residues. Trimming took off 7 bases at V and 5 bases at J, with 17 bases between the two ends. Germline V gene lookup returns CDR1 MNHEY and CDR2 SVGAGI. CDR3 coding DNA: TGTGCCAGCACGACCACTCGGGAGGGAAATGAAAAACTGTTTTTT. Amino acids: CASTTTREGNEKLFF.